This T cell receptor (beta chain) was sequenced during a study of blood T cell repertoires in COVID-19. Study context: Specimens from acute and convalescent COVID-19 originated in the United States, Italy and Spain.

Original analysis: Cell counts per sample came from amplifying reference gene primers. Profiled with immunoSEQ multiplex PCR; TCRdb holds only in-frame clones, not every one. V and J calls and clone size come straight from that table; D and trimming were deduced from the DNA. The data contain 310,000 or so clones, about nine tenths of them singletons. The Seattle site enrolled patients during active infection and followed them longitudinally. With 0 bases removed from V and 5 bases from J, the gap between germline ends came to 14 bases. Germline CDR1 LGHDT, CDR2 YNNKEL (reference sequence). This CDR3 is 16 amino acids long.

Input material: peripheral blood. The receptor was isolated from a woman aged 25 to 39 with COVID-19, enrolled during active disease. The chain carries TRBV3-1 (or the pseudogene TRBV3-2) and TRBJ1-3; D unresolved. CDR3 nucleotide sequence: TGTGCCAGCAGCCAAGATAGAGGCAGAAACAGAAACACCATATATTTT. Its translation is CASSQDRGRNRNTIYF.